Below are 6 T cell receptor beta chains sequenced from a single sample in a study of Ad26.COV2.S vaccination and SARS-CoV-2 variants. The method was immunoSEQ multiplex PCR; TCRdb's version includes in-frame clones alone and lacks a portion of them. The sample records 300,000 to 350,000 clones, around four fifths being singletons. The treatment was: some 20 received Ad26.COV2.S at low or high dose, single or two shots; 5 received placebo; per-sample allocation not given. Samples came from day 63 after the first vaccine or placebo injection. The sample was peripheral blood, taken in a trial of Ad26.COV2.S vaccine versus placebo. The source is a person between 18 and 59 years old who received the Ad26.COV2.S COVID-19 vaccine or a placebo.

CDR3 protein: CASSRLPGTTNTGELFF. In nucleotides, the CDR3 is TGCGCCAGCAGCCGCCTCCCGGGGACAACGAACACCGGGGAGCTGTTTTTT. The rearrangement uses TRBV4-1 and TRBJ2-2; a weak D match, TRBD1 (6 bases). The CDR3 runs 17 residues. Germline V gene lookup returns CDR1 MGHRA and CDR2 YSYEKL. V lost 4 bases and J 0 bases, leaving 15 bases between the germline ends.

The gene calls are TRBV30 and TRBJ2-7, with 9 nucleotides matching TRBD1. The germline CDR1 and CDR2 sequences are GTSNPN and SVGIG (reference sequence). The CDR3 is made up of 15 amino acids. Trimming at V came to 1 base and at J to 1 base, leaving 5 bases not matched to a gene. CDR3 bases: TGTGCCTGGAGTGAGGGGACAGGGCTTTCCTACGAGCAGTACTTC. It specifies CAWSEGTGLSYEQYF.

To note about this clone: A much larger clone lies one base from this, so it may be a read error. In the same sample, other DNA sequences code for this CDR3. CDR3 protein: CASSLNYEQYF. The DNA for the CDR3 is TGTGCCAGCAGCTTAAATTACGAGCAGTACTTC. The rearrangement uses TRBV11-3 and TRBJ2-7, with D uncertain. Germline V gives CDR1 SGHNT, CDR2 YENEEA. V dropped 2 bases and J dropped 4 bases, with 3 bases sitting between them. The CDR3 totals 11 residues.

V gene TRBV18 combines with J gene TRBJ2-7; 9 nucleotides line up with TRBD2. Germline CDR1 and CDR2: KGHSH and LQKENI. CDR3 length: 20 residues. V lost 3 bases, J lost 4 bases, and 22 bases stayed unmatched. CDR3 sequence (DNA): TGTGCCAGCTCACCCTTCCTTGACAGCCATCTGACTAGCGGACTTTACGAGCAGTACTTC. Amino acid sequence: CASSPFLDSHLTSGLYEQYF.

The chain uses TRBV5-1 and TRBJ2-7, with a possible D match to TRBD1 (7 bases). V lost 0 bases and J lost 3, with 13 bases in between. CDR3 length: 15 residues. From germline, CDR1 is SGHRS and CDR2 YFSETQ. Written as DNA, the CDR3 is TGCGCCAGCAGCTTGGCGGTCAGGGGGGTCTACGAGCAGTACTTC. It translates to CASSLAVRGVYEQYF.

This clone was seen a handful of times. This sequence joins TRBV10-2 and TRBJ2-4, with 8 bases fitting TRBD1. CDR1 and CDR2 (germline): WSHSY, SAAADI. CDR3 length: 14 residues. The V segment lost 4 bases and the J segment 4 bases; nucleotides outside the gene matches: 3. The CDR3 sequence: CASSGRTGKNIQYF. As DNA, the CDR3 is TGCGCCAGCAGTGGACGGACAGGGAAAAACATTCAGTACTTC.